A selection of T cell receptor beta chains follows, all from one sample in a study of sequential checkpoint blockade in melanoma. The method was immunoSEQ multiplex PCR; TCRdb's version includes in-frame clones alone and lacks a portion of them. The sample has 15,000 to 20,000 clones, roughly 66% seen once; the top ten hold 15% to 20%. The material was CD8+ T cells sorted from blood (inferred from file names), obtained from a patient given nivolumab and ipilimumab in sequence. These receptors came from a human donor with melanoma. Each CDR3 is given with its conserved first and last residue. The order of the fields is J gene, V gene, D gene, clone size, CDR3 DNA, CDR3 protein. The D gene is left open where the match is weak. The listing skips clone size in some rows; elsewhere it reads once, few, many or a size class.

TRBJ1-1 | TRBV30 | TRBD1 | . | TGTGCCTGGAGCTGGACAGGGATGAACACTGAAGCTTTCTTT | CAWSWTGMNTEAFF
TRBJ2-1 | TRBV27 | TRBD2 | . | TGTGCCAGCAGTCCCGGGACTATCAACGCCAATGAGCAGTTCTTC | CASSPGTINANEQFF
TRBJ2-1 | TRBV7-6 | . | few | TGTGCCAGCAGCCCACTTCATAGCAGCTCCTACAATGAGCAGTTCTTC | CASSPLHSSSYNEQFF
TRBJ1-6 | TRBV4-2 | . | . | TGTGCCAGCAGCCAAGGGACAGAAAATTCACCCCTCCACTTT | CASSQGTENSPLHF
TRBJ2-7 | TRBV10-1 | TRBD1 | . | TGCGCCAGCAGTTCAGGGGGCTACGAGCAGTACTTC | CASSSGGYEQYF
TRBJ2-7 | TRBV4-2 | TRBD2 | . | TGTGCCAGCAGCTCCACTAGCGGCTCATCCTACGAGCAGTACTTC | CASSSTSGSSYEQYF
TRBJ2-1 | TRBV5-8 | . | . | TGTGCTAGCAGCTTGGGGAGGCAGTTCTTC | CASSLGRQFF
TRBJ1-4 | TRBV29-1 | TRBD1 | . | TGCAGCGTCTCCCCGGCGGGACAGGGTGTGGAAAAACTGTTTTTT | CSVSPAGQGVEKLFF
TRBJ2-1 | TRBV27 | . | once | TGTGCCAGCATCCCCCGATCCCCCTTTCGGGTCGATGAGCAGTTCTTC | CASIPRSPFRVDEQFF
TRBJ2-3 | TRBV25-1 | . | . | TGTGCCAGCAGCGAACCCACCTCAAGGGGTCCTAGCACAGATACGCAGTATTTT | CASSEPTSRGPSTDTQYF
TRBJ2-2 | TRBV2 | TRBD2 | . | TGTGCCAGCCTAACGGGGGGAGGCACCGGGGAGCTGTTTTTT | CASLTGGGTGELFF